This T cell receptor (beta chain) stems from a study of T cell responses to AZD1222 COVID-19 vaccine. Regarding the study as a whole: Variant regions that are unmutated are reportedly the target of nearly half of spike-specific TCRs. Increases in Spike-specific TCR breadth and depth were seen after two AZD1222 doses.

Comments on this clone: Antigen specificity is unknown.

Germline V gene data show CDR1 as WNHNN and CDR2 as SYGVQD (reference sequence). Trimming at V came to 3 bases and at J to 5 bases, leaving 7 bases not matched to a gene. This CDR3 spans 15 amino acids. Method: immunoSEQ multiplex PCR; TCRdb's copy keeps in-frame clones and lacks some. The data show some 120,000 clones, 90% seen once. V is TRBV10-1 and J is TRBJ2-1, with 7 nucleotides matching TRBD2. The sequence came from an adult in good health. This material consisted of peripheral blood, taken on day 0 of AZD1222 vaccination. The DNA for the CDR3 is TGCGCCAGCAGTGATGACGGGAGGCCCGACAATGAGCAGTTCTTC. Translating it yields CASSDDGRPDNEQFF.